A single sample is the source of the 8 T cell receptor beta chains below, sequenced in a study of brain metastases from non-small cell lung cancer. This table comes from immunoSEQ multiplex PCR, and its TCRdb copy is limited to in-frame clones, with some not included. The sample lists 7,500 to 10,000 clones, 85% occurring once. Sequencing was carried out using primary lung tumor tissue. All receptors come from a donor at least 40 years old with non-small cell lung cancer.

The J gene is TRBJ1-6, the V gene TRBV7-9, with D unresolved. CDR3 length: 12 residues. V dropped 4 bases and J dropped 2 bases, with 0 bases sitting between them. Germline CDR1 reads SEHNR; CDR2 reads FQNEAQ (reference sequence). CDR3 nucleotides: TGTGCCAGCAGCTCCTATAATTCACCCCTCCACTTT. Translation gives CASSSYNSPLHF. The full variable domain, in which reference TRBV7-9 and TRBJ1-6 provide the parts outside the CDR3, is DTGVSQNPRHKITKRGQNVTFRCDPISEHNRLYWYRQTLGQGPEFLTYFQNEAQLEKSRLLSDRFSAERPKGSFSTLEIQRTEQGDSAMYLCASSSYNSPLHFGNGTRLTVT.

This chain connects TRBV24-1 to TRBJ1-1; D call uncertain. Germline V CDR1 and CDR2: KGHDR, SFDVKD. This CDR3 region has 14 residues. Deletions cut 2 bases from V and 1 base from J, with 7 bases between. In DNA, the CDR3 is TGTGCCACCAGTGATTCTGCCCCGAACACTGAAGCTTTCTTT. Translation gives CATSDSAPNTEAFF.

This clone was found once. V and J are TRBV13 and TRBJ2-3; 8 bases are shared with TRBD1. Germline trimming cut 4 bases from V and 8 bases from J; bases unmatched to any gene: 11. Germline CDR1 and CDR2: PRHDT and FYEKMQ (reference sequence). The CDR3 sequence is 15 residues long. The CDR3 nucleotides read TGTGCCAGCAGCTCGTGGACAGGGTTGGAGGCTACGCAGTATTTT. Protein: CASSSWTGLEATQYF.

CDR3 loop: CAWSGAYMNTEAFF. The CDR3, as DNA: TGTGCCTGGAGTGGGGCTTACATGAACACTGAAGCTTTCTTT. The rearrangement uses TRBV30 and TRBJ1-1; D not resolved. Germline-derived CDR1 and CDR2 are GTSNPN and SVGIG (reference sequence). V lost 1 base to trimming and J lost 0 bases, with 9 bases between them. The CDR3 is 14 residues long.

V and J are TRBV6-5 and TRBJ1-1, with D possibly TRBD1 on 6 matching bases. Between the trimmed V and J ends, which lost 0 bases and 1 base, there was a span of 12 bases. CDR1 is MNHEY, CDR2 SVGAGI, per germline. This CDR3 comprises 16 residues. The CDR3 loop reads CASSYSGRGRNTEAFF. In DNA form, the CDR3 reads TGTGCCAGCAGTTACTCGGGAAGGGGGAGGAACACTGAAGCTTTCTTT.

Worth noting for this clone: Just one base apart from a much larger clone, this may be a read error. Additional DNA sequences in this sample encode the identical CDR3. This chain links TRBV10-1 with TRBJ2-1; TRBD2 agrees at 14 bases. From germline, CDR1 is WNHNN and CDR2 SYGVQD (reference sequence). Trimming removed 5 bases from V and 1 base from J; junction bases left unmatched: 4. The length of the CDR3 is 17 residues. The CDR3 reads CASSPGLAGGSYNEQFF. The CDR3 nucleotides read TGCGCCAGCAGTCCCGGACTAGCGGGAGGTTCCTACAATGAGCAGTTCTTC.

The chain links TRBV5-1 to TRBJ1-4, with 8 bases that match TRBD1. Germline values: CDR1 SGHRS, CDR2 YFSETQ. This CDR3 is 16 amino acids long. V lost 4 bases to trimming and J lost 3 bases; unmatched junction nucleotides: 8. CDR3 bases: TGCGCCAGCAGCAACCACCCCAGGGGGCCTAATGAAAAACTGTTTTTT. Its translation is CASSNHPRGPNEKLFF.

CDR3 residues: CASSEGGQGQETQYF. CDR3 DNA: TGTGCCAGCAGTGAAGGGGGCCAGGGACAAGAGACCCAGTACTTC. The chain links TRBV2 to TRBJ2-5, with TRBD1 as a possible D gene (5 bases). The CDR3 totals 15 residues. The germline V gene has CDR1 SNHLY and CDR2 FYNNEI. V gave up 1 base and J gave up 2 bases, with 11 bases separating them.